These 8 T cell receptor beta chains came from one sample sequenced in a study of regulatory T cells in long-lasting Graves disease. Documented time point: newly diagnosed GD, antithyroid drugs for less than 3 months. The authors made the TCR library using RNA they extracted from PBMCs. Arm-PCR of CDR3 regions with iRepertoire HTBI primers generated TCR beta libraries. A single record per CDR3 protein comes from TCRdb applying MiXCR to the multiplex PCR reads. The sample lists roughly 500,000 distinct CDR3 sequences, 13% to 15% occurring once. These records were also assigned to another study, of T cells in Graves' hyperthyroidism and ophthalmopathy.

The material was peripheral blood mononuclear cells (PBMCs), obtained at new diagnosis, from a patient treated with antithyroid drugs. The receptors were sampled from a woman aged 50 to 60 with Graves disease.

In this sample, this clonotype turned up many times. The chain is built from TRBV28 and TRBJ2-7; D gene uncertain. This CDR3 has 16 amino acids. Germline loops: CDR1 MDHEN, CDR2 SYDVKM. Trimming removed 7 bases from V and 0 bases from J, with 19 bases in between. This CDR3 reads CASTQDTARPSYEQYF. The DNA of the CDR3 is TGTGCCAGCACTCAAGATACTGCTAGGCCCTCCTACGAGCAGTACTTC.

Ten or more counts support this clonotype. The chain uses TRBV18 and TRBJ2-7, with 14 nucleotides matching TRBD2. The germline CDR1 and CDR2 sequences are KGHSH and LQKENI. This CDR3 is built from 16 residues. V shed 0 bases, J shed 7 bases, and the junction held 5 bases outside the gene matches. The CDR3 bases are TGTGCCAGCTCACCACCGACTAGCGGGAGGGCAGGAGAGCAGTACTTC. Amino acids: CASSPPTSGRAGEQYF.

This clonotype showed up many times. The V call is TRBV7-3, the J call TRBJ2-5; D ambiguous. The ends were cut back, 5 bases at V and 5 bases at J, with 12 bases in the middle. The CDR3 consists of 13 residues. CDR1 SGHTA and CDR2 FQGTGA come from the germline V gene. The CDR3 region is CASSKTQRETQYF. Written as DNA, the CDR3 is TGTGCCAGCAGCAAAACGCAGCGCGAGACCCAGTACTTC. The full variable domain, completed using reference TRBV7-3 and TRBJ2-5, is GAGVSQTPSNKVTEKGKYVELRCDPISGHTALYWYRQSLGQGPEFLIYFQGTGAADDSGLPNDRFFAVRPEGSVSTLKIQRTERGDSAVYLCASSKTQRETQYFGPGTRLLVL.

The DNA for the CDR3 is TGTGCCAGCAGCTTGGTGGGGAGTTCCTTCGGCTACGAGCAGTACTTC. It is translated as CASSLVGSSFGYEQYF. V usage is TRBV5-6 and J usage is TRBJ2-7; a weak D match, TRBD2 (5 bases). Per germline, CDR1 SGHDT and CDR2 YYEEEE. This CDR3 spans 16 amino acids. V lost 0 bases and J 3 bases, leaving 16 bases between the germline ends. Together with reference TRBV5-6 and TRBJ2-7, the CDR3 gives the full variable domain: DAGVTQSPTHLIKTRGQQVTLRCSPKSGHDTVSWYQQALGQGPQFIFQYYEEEERQRGNFPDRFSGHQFPNYSSELNVNALLLGDSALYLCASSLVGSSFGYEQYFGPGTRLTVT.

This clonotype was observed a few times. The chain combines TRBV5-6 with TRBJ1-1; TRBD1 is a possible D gene (6 bases). CDR3 length: 14 amino acids. The V end lost 4 bases, the J end lost 1 base, and 11 bases lay between the germline ends. Per germline, CDR1 SGHDT and CDR2 YYEEEE. The CDR3 bases are TGTGCCAGCAGCGCGGGACACCCGAACACTGAAGCTTTCTTT. It is translated as CASSAGHPNTEAFF.

This clonotype was picked up a small number of times. This chain uses TRBV6-5 with TRBJ2-7; 7 bases match TRBD1. The J segment lost 1 base and the V segment lost 0 bases, leaving 6 bases of the junction unmatched. The CDR3 runs to 16 residues. The V gene's germline CDR1 is MNHEY and CDR2 SVGAGI. The CDR3 DNA reads as TGTGCCAGCAGTTACTCGATAACAGGGGCGTCCTACGAGCAGTACTTC. Translating it yields CASSYSITGASYEQYF.

In its sample, this clonotype was seen many times. The chain joins TRBV28 to TRBJ2-3, with a possible D match to TRBD1 (5 bases). This CDR3 has 15 residues. The ends were cut back, 2 bases at V and 6 bases at J, with 15 bases in the middle. Germline CDR1 and CDR2: MDHEN and SYDVKM. The DNA of the CDR3 is TGTGCCAGCAGTTTAGGTGGGGCTCACCCCGATACGCAGTATTTT. This encodes CASSLGGAHPDTQYF. The full variable domain, rest sourced from reference TRBV28 and TRBJ2-3, is DVKVTQSSRYLVKRTGEKVFLECVQDMDHENMFWYRQDPGLGLRLIYFSYDVKMKEKGDIPEGYSVSREKKERFSLILESASTNQTSMYLCASSLGGAHPDTQYFGPGTRLTVL.

The rearrangement uses TRBV19 and TRBJ1-1, with a possible D match to TRBD1 (6 bases). Germline V gives CDR1 LNHDA, CDR2 SQIVND (reference sequence). The CDR3 extends over 13 amino acids. The V end lost 9 bases, the J end lost 0 bases, and 11 bases lay between the germline ends. The CDR3, as DNA: TGTGCCAGCATGGACAGACTGAACACTGAAGCTTTCTTT. Translating it yields CASMDRLNTEAFF.